This TCR beta chain stems from a study of breast tumors, draining lymph nodes, adjacent tissues. The study's findings and limits: Tumor repertoires ranked between lymph nodes and nontumor tissue in diversity, with V and J gene preferences.

Details on this clonotype: Its antigen is unidentified.

The lymph nodes were axillary draining lymph nodes from breast cancer patients. TCRdb called the multiplex PCR reads again in MiXCR, with one record for every CDR3 protein. The sample lists 140,000 to 150,000 distinct CDR3 sequences, less than 35% seen once, with about 2.5% in the top ten. V lost 7 bases, J lost 5 bases, and 13 bases lay in between. Per germline, CDR1 SQVTM and CDR2 ANQGSEA. The CDR3 extends over 12 amino acids. Specimen: axillary lymph node tissue. The TCR originated in a female donor with breast cancer. Some clones in this sample may be carry-over from other donors' samples. The V and J genes are TRBV29-1 and TRBJ2-3; D not certain. The CDR3 region is CSARHVRDTQYF. The CDR3 region has the DNA TGCAGCGCACGGCACGTCCGAGATACGCAGTATTTT.